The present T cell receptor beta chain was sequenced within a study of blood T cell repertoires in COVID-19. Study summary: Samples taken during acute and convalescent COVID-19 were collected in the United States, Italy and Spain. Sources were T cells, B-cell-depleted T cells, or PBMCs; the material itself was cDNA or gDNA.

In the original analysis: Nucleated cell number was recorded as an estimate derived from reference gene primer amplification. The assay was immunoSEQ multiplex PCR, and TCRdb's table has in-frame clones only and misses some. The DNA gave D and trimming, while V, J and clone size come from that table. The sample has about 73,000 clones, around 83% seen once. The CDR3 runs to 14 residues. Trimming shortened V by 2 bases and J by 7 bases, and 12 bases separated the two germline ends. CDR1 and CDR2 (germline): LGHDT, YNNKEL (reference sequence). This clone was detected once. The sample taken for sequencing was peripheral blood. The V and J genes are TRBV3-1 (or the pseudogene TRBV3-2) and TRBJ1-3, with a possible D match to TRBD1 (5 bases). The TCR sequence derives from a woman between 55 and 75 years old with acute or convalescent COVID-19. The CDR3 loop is CASSQYGGLNTIYF. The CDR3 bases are TGTGCCAGCAGCCAATATGGGGGGTTGAACACCATATATTTT.